Following are 6 T cell receptor beta chains from one sample sequenced in a study of blood T cell repertoires in COVID-19. Produced via immunoSEQ multiplex PCR; TCRdb's table is partial and in-frame only. The repertoire holds under 300,000 clones, 80% to 90% seen once, with around a tenth in the top ten. Sequencing was performed on peripheral blood. All receptors come from a woman in her 50s who had recovered from COVID-19.

This chain uses TRBV14 with TRBJ2-2, with D maybe TRBD2 (6 bases). There are 19 residues in the CDR3. Trimming removed 0 bases at V and 6 bases at J, with 23 bases between. Germline CDR1 and CDR2: SGHDN and FVKESK. CDR3 in amino acids: CASSQDTAFWRDFPGELFF. DNA for the CDR3: TGTGCCAGCAGCCAAGATACCGCGTTTTGGCGGGACTTTCCCGGGGAGCTGTTTTTT.

The genes are TRBV24-1 and TRBJ2-1; weak D call: TRBD1 (6 bases). Trimming removed 0 bases from V and 5 bases from J, with 13 bases in between. The CDR3 covers 16 residues. CDR1 KGHDR and CDR2 SFDVKD come from the germline V gene. CDR3 nucleotides: TGTGCCACCAGTGATTTGGGTCAGGGGCTCGACAATGAGCAGTTCTTC. Protein: CATSDLGQGLDNEQFF.

The J gene is TRBJ2-3, the V gene TRBV7-2; D perhaps matches TRBD2 (6 bases). The CDR3 is 15 amino acids. Trimming pared 5 bases from V and 1 base from J, leaving 13 bases between. Per germline, CDR1 SGHTA and CDR2 FQGNSA. The CDR3 DNA is TGTGCCAGCAGCAGGCGGGGCCCTGGCACAGATACGCAGTATTTT. Protein product: CASSRRGPGTDTQYF.

V gene TRBV19 combines with J gene TRBJ1-6; 7 bases fit TRBD1. J gave up 8 bases and V 5 bases, and 6 bases lay outside the gene matches. The CDR3 has 14 amino acids. Germline V gene data show CDR1 as LNHDA and CDR2 as SQIVND (reference sequence). The CDR3 nucleotides are TGTGCCAGTAGTTGGCAGGGGGAACATTCACCCCTCCACTTT. It codes for CASSWQGEHSPLHF.

The rearrangement joins TRBV4-1 to TRBJ2-7, with D maybe TRBD1 (6 bases). CDR1 and CDR2 from the germline V gene are MGHRA and YSYEKL. The CDR3 has 14 amino acids. The V end lost 4 bases, the J end lost 5 bases, and 15 bases lay between the germline ends. The CDR3 reads CASSLTQGVHEQYF. For the CDR3, the DNA is TGCGCCAGCAGCCTAACACAGGGTGTCCACGAGCAGTACTTC.

The gene calls are TRBV7-2 and TRBJ2-5; no clear D gene. CDR1 SGHTA and CDR2 FQGNSA come from the germline V gene. Trimming shortened V by 5 bases and J by 1 base, and 2 bases separated the two germline ends. There are 11 residues in the CDR3. DNA for the CDR3: TGTGCCAGCAGCCTCCAAGAGACCCAGTACTTC. Translation: CASSLQETQYF.